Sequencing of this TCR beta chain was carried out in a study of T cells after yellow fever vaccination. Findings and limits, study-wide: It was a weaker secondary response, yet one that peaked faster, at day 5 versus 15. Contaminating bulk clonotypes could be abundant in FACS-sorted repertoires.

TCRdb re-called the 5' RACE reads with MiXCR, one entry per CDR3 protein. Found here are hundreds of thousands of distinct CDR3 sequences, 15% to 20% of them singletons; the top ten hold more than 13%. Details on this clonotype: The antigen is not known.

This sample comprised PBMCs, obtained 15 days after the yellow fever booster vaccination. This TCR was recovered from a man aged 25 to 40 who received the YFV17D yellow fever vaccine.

The CDR3 spells CASSPFQGVSPLHF. The CDR3 DNA follows: TGTGCCAGCAGCCCCTTCCAGGGGGTTTCACCCCTCCACTTT. V usage is TRBV7-9 and J usage is TRBJ1-6; 7 bases match TRBD1. Per germline, CDR1 SEHNR and CDR2 FQNEAQ (reference sequence). The ends lost 5 bases at V and 9 bases at J; junction bases unmatched: 7. The CDR3 sequence is 14 residues long.